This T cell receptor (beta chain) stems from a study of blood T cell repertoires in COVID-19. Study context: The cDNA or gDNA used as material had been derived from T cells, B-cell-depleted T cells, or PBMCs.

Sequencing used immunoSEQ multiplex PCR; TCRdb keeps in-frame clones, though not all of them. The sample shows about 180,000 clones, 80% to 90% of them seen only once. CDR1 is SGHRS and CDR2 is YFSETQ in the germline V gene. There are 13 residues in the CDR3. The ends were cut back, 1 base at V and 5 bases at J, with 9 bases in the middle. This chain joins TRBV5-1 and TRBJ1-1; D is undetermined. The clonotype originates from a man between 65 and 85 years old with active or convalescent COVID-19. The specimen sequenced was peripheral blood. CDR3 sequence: CASSLSHLTEAFF. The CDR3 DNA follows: TGCGCCAGCAGCTTGTCACATTTAACTGAAGCTTTCTTT.